Sequencing of this TCR beta chain was carried out in a study of control samples from healthy donors and cancer patients. Produced via immunoSEQ multiplex PCR; TCRdb's table is partial and in-frame only. Among about 94,000 clones listed, 90% were seen once. V shed 3 bases, J shed 6 bases, and the junction held 6 bases outside the gene matches. Germline V gene data show CDR1 as MNHNS and CDR2 as SASEGT. The CDR3 extends over 14 amino acids. J is TRBJ1-2 and V is TRBV6-1; 8 nucleotides align to TRBD1. The source of this sequence is a woman aged 18-29 years in good health. Sequenced: blood. CDR3 DNA: TGTGCCAGCAGTGACCCGGGACAGGCCGATGGCTACACCTTC. Translated: CASSDPGQADGYTF.